This T cell receptor (beta chain) stems from a study of blood T cell repertoires in COVID-19. Turning to the study itself: From the United States, Italy and Spain came samples of acute and convalescent COVID-19.

Germline V gene sequence: CDR1 MNHEY, CDR2 SMNVEV (reference sequence). This CDR3 has 16 amino acids. The V and J ends lost 6 bases and 1 base, in that order; junction bases with no gene match: 10. Study processing details: How many nucleated cells were present was estimated from reference gene primer amplification. TCRdb's table, derived via immunoSEQ multiplex PCR, lists solely in-frame clones and lacks some. Clonal size and the V and J genes are those of that table, whereas D and trimming came from the DNA. The sample yields about 120,000 clones, almost 85% seen once. The source of this sequence is a man between 65 and 85 years old with active or convalescent COVID-19. Sample: peripheral blood. This chain joins TRBV27 and TRBJ1-1, with TRBD1 matching 8 bases. The DNA for the CDR3 is TGTGCCAGCAGGCCCCCCCCCACAGGGGGGAACACTGAAGCTTTCTTT. Its protein is CASRPPPTGGNTEAFF.